This T cell receptor beta chain was found in a study of blood T cell repertoires in COVID-19. Study context: The origin of the acute and convalescent COVID-19 samples was the United States, Italy and Spain. The analysed material was cDNA or gDNA that came from T cells, B-cell-depleted T cells, or PBMCs.

The germline gives CDR1 MNHEY, CDR2 SMNVEV (reference sequence). CDR3 length: 16 residues. Trimming removed 1 base from V and 3 bases from J, with 14 bases in between. Methods used by the authors: By means of reference gene primer amplification, nucleated cell counts were estimated. Some clones are missing from TCRdb's copy, which holds only in-frame ones; the method was immunoSEQ multiplex PCR. That table supplies the V and J calls and clone size; D and trimming were determined from the DNA. The table has around 260,000 clones, approximately 85% seen once. The sequence derives from a human donor in a cohort sampled during active COVID-19. The rearrangement links TRBV27 to TRBJ2-3; D is undetermined. Sequenced: peripheral blood. The CDR3 DNA sequence: TGTGCCAGCAGTTTATTAGGAGTATATAGGACAGATACGCAGTATTTT. Protein product: CASSLLGVYRTDTQYF.